This T cell receptor (beta chain) was recovered during a study of T cells in Graves' hyperthyroidism and ophthalmopathy. Amplified TCR beta CDR3 regions came from RNA transcripts. The study used the HTBI primer set for a first-round RT-PCR of the TCR CDR3. Each CDR3 protein is one row after TCRdb ran MiXCR on the multiplex PCR reads. The table records hundreds of thousands of distinct CDR3 sequences, approximately 17% of them present only once. Trimming took off 3 bases at V and 0 bases at J, with 12 bases between the two ends. The CDR3 length is 16 residues. Germline values: CDR1 KGHDR, CDR2 SFDVKD. Lactation, pregnancy, other autoimmune disease or uncontrolled infection excluded patients. Diagnoses rested on clinical symptoms, serum thyroxine and TRAb, thyroid ultrasound and orbital computed tomography. Out of roughly 10 ml of fresh peripheral blood came the PBMCs. Study observations and caveats: Within blood appeared most thyroid clonotypes that had expanded above 0.001.

This clonotype occurred a few times. Its antigen is as yet unknown. This clonotype was obtained from a woman aged 18-29 years with Graves' ophthalmopathy. The V call is TRBV24-1, the J call TRBJ2-3; no definite D call. The source material was blood. The CDR3 protein is CATSDEDGYSTDTQYF. The CDR3 DNA reads TGTGCCACCAGTGATGAGGACGGATACAGCACAGATACGCAGTATTTT.